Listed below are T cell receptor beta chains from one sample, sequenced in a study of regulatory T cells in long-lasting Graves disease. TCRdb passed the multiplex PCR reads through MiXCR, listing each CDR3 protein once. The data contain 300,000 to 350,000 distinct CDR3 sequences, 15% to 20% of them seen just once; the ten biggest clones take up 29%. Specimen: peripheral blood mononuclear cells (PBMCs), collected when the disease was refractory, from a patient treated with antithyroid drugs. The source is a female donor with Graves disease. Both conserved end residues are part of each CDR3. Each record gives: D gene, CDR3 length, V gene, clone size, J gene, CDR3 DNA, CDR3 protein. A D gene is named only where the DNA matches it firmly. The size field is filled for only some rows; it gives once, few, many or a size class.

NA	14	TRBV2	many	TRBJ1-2	TGTGCCAGCAGTGAAGTACGGGGTAGCTATGGCTACACCTTC	CASSEVRGSYGYTF
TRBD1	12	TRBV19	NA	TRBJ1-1	TGTGCCACTATGACAGGGGGGACTGAAGCTTTCTTT	CATMTGGTEAFF
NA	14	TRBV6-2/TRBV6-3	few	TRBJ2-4	TGTGCCAGCAGTTACTCTCAGGGGGGAAACATTCAGTACTTC	CASSYSQGGNIQYF
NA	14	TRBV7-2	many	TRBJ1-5	TGTGCCAGCAGCTTAGACGGGAATGGTCAGCCCCAGCATTTT	CASSLDGNGQPQHF
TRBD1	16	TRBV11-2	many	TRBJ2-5	TGTGCCAGCAACCCAGGGGGGACAGGCAATCAAGAGACCCAGTACTTC	CASNPGGTGNQETQYF
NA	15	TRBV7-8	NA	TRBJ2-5	TGTGCCAGCAGCTTAGCGCAGTCCTCCCAAGAGACCCAGTACTTC	CASSLAQSSQETQYF
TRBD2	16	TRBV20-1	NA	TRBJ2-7	TGCAGTGCTAGAGATCGAAGGCGGGAGATACCCTACGAGCAGTACTTC	CSARDRRREIPYEQYF
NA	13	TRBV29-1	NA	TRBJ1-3	TGCAGCGTCGCGGGATCTGGAGCAGGGACCATATATTTT	CSVAGSGAGTIYF
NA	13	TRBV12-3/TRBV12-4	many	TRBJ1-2	TGTGCCAGCAGTTTACCGGCTAACTATGGCTACACCTTC	CASSLPANYGYTF
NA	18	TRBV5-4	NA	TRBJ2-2	TGTGCCAGCAGCCGAGGGTCGATAGGACCTCGTGGCACCGGGGAGCTGTTTTTT	CASSRGSIGPRGTGELFF
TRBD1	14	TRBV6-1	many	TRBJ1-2	TGTGCCAGCAGTGATGGGACAGGGCTGTATGGCTACACCTTC	CASSDGTGLYGYTF
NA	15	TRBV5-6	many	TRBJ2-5	TGTGCCAGCAGCCCGAGGGGGTGGTACCAAGAGACCCAGTACTTC	CASSPRGWYQETQYF
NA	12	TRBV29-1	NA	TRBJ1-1	TGCAGCGTTGTGGGGGGGTTCCCTGAAGCTTTCTTT	CSVVGGFPEAFF
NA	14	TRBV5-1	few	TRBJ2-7	TGCGCCAGCAGCTGGGGGATGGGGTCCTACGAGCAGTACTTC	CASSWGMGSYEQYF
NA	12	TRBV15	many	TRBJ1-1	TGTGCCACCAGCCCCGGGTCCACTGAAGCTTTCTTT	CATSPGSTEAFF
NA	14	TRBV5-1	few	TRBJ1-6	TGCGCCAGCAGCTTGGGGGGCCAGTCGTCACCCCTCCACTTT	CASSLGGQSSPLHF
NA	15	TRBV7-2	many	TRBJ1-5	TGTGCCAGCAGCTTATGGGGGGGCGAGGGTCAGCCCCAGCATTTT	CASSLWGGEGQPQHF
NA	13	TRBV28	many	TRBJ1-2	TGTGCCAGCAGAACAGGGCGGAACTATGGCTACACCTTC	CASRTGRNYGYTF
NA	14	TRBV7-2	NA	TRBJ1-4	TGTGCCAGCAGCTTAAGAGCTGGTCCTTTGGTACTGTTTTTT	CASSLRAGPLVLFF
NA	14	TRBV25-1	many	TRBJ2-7	TGTGCCAGCAGTGATTGGGACCGAACCGTCGAGCAGTACTTC	CASSDWDRTVEQYF
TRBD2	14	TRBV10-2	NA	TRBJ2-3	TGCGCCAGCAGTGAGACTAGCGGGGGTGATACGCAGTATTTT	CASSETSGGDTQYF
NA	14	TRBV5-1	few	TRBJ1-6	TGCGCCAGCAGCTTGGAACAGTATAATTCACCCCTCCACTTT	CASSLEQYNSPLHF
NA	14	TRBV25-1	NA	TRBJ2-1	TGTGCCAGCAGTGCAAGGGGAGCCTACAATGAGCAGTTCTTC	CASSARGAYNEQFF
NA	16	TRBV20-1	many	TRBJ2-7	TGCAGTGCTAGTCCCCGCCTTGGCAGGCAAACCTACGAGCAGTACTTC	CSASPRLGRQTYEQYF
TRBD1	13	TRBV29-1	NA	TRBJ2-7	TGCAGCGTCGCCCGGGACAGGGGGCGCGAGCAGTACTTC	CSVARDRGREQYF
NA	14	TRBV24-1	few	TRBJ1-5	TGTGCCACCAGTGATTTTTTGGACAATCAGCCCCAGCATTTT	CATSDFLDNQPQHF
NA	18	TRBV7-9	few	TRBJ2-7	TGTGCCAGCAGCTTAGCCCGGCTCAGAGAACAGGCCCGCGACGAGCAGTACTTC	CASSLARLREQARDEQYF
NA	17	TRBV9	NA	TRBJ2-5	TGTGCCAGCAGCGTTGGCCCCGGGAGTGGGCGGATTGAGACCCAGTACTTC	CASSVGPGSGRIETQYF
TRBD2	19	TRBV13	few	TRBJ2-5	TGTGCCAGCAGCTGGGCCGGGACTAGCGGGGATCCGAAGGGGGAGACCCAGTACTTC	CASSWAGTSGDPKGETQYF
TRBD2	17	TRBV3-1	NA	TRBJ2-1	TGTGCCAGCAGCCAAGTCGGACTAGCGGGGGGGCCAGGTGAGCAGTTCTTC	CASSQVGLAGGPGEQFF
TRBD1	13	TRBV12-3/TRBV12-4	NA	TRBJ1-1	TGTGCCAGCAGTTTGGGACAGAACACTGGAGCTTTCTTT	CASSLGQNTGAFF
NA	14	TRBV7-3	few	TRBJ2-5	TGTGCCAGCAGCTTAACCGGACAGTTCGAGACCCAGTACTTC	CASSLTGQFETQYF
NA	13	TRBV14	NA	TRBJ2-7	TGTGCCAGCAGCCAAGATTTAGGGGGCGAGCAGTACTTC	CASSQDLGGEQYF
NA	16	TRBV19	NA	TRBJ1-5	TGTGCCAGTAGTATTCGGGACGGGCCTAGCAATCAGCCCCAGCATTTT	CASSIRDGPSNQPQHF
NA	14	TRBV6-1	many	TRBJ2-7	TGTGCCAGCACCGTGGGGTATCCCTCCCTCGAGCAGTACTTC	CASTVGYPSLEQYF
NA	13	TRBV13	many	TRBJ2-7	TGTGCCAGCCGAGGAGGGGTTGACTACGAGCAGTACTTC	CASRGGVDYEQYF
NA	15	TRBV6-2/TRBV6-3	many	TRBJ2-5	TGTGCCAGCAGTTACTCGCGGAACCAAATCGACTCCCAGTACTTC	CASSYSRNQIDSQYF
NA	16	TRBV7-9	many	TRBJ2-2	TGTGCCAGCAGCTTCATACAGGGCCCTAACACCGGGGAGCTGTTTTTT	CASSFIQGPNTGELFF
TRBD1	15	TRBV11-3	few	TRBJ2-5	TGTGCCTCTTCCCCCGGGACAGGGGGCGCGGAGACCCAGTACTTC	CASSPGTGGAETQYF
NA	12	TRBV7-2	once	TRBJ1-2	TGTGCCGGCAGCTTGGAGGGTTATGGCTACACCTTC	CAGSLEGYGYTF
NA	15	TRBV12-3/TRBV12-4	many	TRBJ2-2	TGTGCCAGCAGTTTCCGCGGCGTTGACACCGGGGAGCTGTTTTTT	CASSFRGVDTGELFF
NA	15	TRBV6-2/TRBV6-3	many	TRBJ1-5	TGTGCCAGCAGTTACTATAGGAAATTTAATCAGCCCCAGCATTTT	CASSYYRKFNQPQHF
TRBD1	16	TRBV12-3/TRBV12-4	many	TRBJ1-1	TGTGCCAGCAGCGGAGGGACAGGGGGGATGAACACTGAAGCTTTCTTT	CASSGGTGGMNTEAFF
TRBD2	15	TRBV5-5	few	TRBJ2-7	TGTGCCAGCAGCTTGATCCAGCGGGACGACTACGAGCAGTACTTC	CASSLIQRDDYEQYF
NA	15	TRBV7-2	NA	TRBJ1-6	TGTGCCAGCAGCCCGCGTGGGGGATCTAATTCACCCCTCCACTTT	CASSPRGGSNSPLHF
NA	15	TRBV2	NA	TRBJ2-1	TGTGCCAGCAGCCCCAGCAGGCCCCGGAGGAATGAGCAGTTCTTC	CASSPSRPRRNEQFF
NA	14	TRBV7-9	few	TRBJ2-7	TGTGCCAGCAGCCCTGGGACACCATTCTCCGAGCAGTACTTC	CASSPGTPFSEQYF
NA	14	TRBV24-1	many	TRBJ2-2	TGTGCCACCAGTGATTGGGTGTCCACCGGGGAGCTGTTTTTT	CATSDWVSTGELFF
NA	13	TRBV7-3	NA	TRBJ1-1	TGTGCCAGCAGCTTTGAAAGGGAGACTGAAGCTTTCTTT	CASSFERETEAFF
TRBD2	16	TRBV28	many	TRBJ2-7	TGTGCCAGCAGTTTTGGACTAGCGGGGCTTACCTACGAGCAGTACTTC	CASSFGLAGLTYEQYF
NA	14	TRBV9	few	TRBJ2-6	TGTGCCAGCCGGGGGTCGGCGGGGGCCAACGTCCTGACTTTC	CASRGSAGANVLTF
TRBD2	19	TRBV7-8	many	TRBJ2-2	TGTGCCAGCAGCCATTACGCCCTCCTAGCGGGGGGCCAGGCCGGGGAGCTGTTTTTT	CASSHYALLAGGQAGELFF
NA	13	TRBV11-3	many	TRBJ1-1	TGTGCCAGCACCTTAGGGGCCTACACTGAAGCTTTCTTT	CASTLGAYTEAFF
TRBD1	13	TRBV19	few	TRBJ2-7	TGTGCCAGTAGTAGGACAGGGATGGGGGAGCAGTACTTC	CASSRTGMGEQYF
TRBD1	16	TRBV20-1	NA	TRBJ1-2	TGCAGTGCTAGGGATCACCGACAGGGGGCAAACTATGGCTACACCTTC	CSARDHRQGANYGYTF